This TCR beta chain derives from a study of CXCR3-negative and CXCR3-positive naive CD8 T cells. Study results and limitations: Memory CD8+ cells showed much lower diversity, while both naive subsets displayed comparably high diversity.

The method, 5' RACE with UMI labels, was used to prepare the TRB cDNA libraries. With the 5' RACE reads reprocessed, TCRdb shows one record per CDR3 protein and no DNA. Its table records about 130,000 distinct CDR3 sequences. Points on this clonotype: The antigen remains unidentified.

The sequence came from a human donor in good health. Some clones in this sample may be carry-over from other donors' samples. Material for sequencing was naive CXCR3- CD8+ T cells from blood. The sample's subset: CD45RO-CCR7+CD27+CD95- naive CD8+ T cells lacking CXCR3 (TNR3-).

The CDR3 region is CASSFARYQETQYF. The chain links TRBV28 to TRBJ2-5. Germline values: CDR1 MDHEN, CDR2 SYDVKM. This CDR3 has 14 amino acids.